The 29 T cell receptor beta chains below come from one sample, sequenced in a study of regulatory T cells in long-lasting Graves disease. The time point here: newly diagnosed GD, antithyroid drugs for less than 3 months. PBMCs provided the RNA from which the TCR library was made. Building the TCR beta libraries relied on iRepertoire HTBI primers, and CDR3 regions underwent Arm-PCR. TCRdb independently ran MiXCR on the multiplex PCR reads; one entry per CDR3 protein. The sample records 520,000 or so distinct CDR3 sequences, about 12% being singletons. This sample was also put to use in a study of T cells in Graves' hyperthyroidism and ophthalmopathy.

The starting material was peripheral blood mononuclear cells (PBMCs), obtained at new diagnosis, from a patient treated with antithyroid drugs. The receptors here all came from a woman aged 25 to 39 with Graves disease.

The chain couples TRBV6-1 to TRBJ1-2, with D uncertain. The germline V gene encodes CDR1 MNHNS and CDR2 SASEGT. This CDR3 is 13 amino acids long. Trimming pared 5 bases from V and 8 bases from J, leaving 15 bases between. CDR3 loop: CASSPLSGVGYTF. As DNA, the CDR3 is TGTGCCAGCAGTCCTCTTTCAGGAGTCGGCTACACCTTC.

In its sample, this clonotype was seen a few times. This chain joins TRBV7-3 and TRBJ2-3; D possibly uses TRBD1 or TRBD2 (5 bases each). Germline assignment: CDR1 SGHTA and CDR2 FQGTGA. The V and J ends lost 2 bases and 8 bases respectively, with 14 bases between them. The CDR3 is made up of 14 amino acids. The CDR3 here is CASSLDRDARTQYF. Written as DNA, the CDR3 is TGTGCCAGCAGCTTAGACCGGGACGCCCGTACGCAGTATTTT. The full variable domain, in which reference TRBV7-3 and TRBJ2-3 provide the parts outside the CDR3, is GAGVSQTPSNKVTEKGKYVELRCDPISGHTALYWYRQSLGQGPEFLIYFQGTGAADDSGLPNDRFFAVRPEGSVSTLKIQRTERGDSAVYLCASSLDRDARTQYFGPGTRLTVL.

This clonotype was seen ten or more times. The chain combines TRBV2 with TRBJ1-6; TRBD1 might be the D (5 bases). Trimming cost V 3 bases and J 8 bases, with 11 bases left between them. Germline V lookup: CDR1 SNHLY, CDR2 FYNNEI. The CDR3 runs 14 residues. The CDR3 here is CASSDRVSHSPLHF. CDR3 sequence (DNA): TGTGCCAGCAGTGACAGGGTTTCCCATTCACCCCTCCACTTT.

The V and J genes are TRBV19 and TRBJ2-3; no clear D. With 4 bases removed from V and 2 bases from J, the gap between germline ends came to 13 bases. The CDR3 contains 15 residues. Germline CDR1 LNHDA, CDR2 SQIVND (reference sequence). DNA of the CDR3: TGTGCCAGTAGTAACGACGGAACCCTCACAGATACGCAGTATTTT. The encoded protein is CASSNDGTLTDTQYF.

This clonotype was picked up a small number of times. The chain joins TRBV5-5 to TRBJ1-6; D is unclear. V was trimmed by 0 bases and J by 5 bases, leaving 12 bases between them. Germline lookup yields CDR1 SGHKS and CDR2 YYEKEE (reference sequence). The CDR3 is 16 amino acids. For the CDR3, the DNA is TGTGCCAGCAGCTTGGTGCTTACGCCGGATAATTCACCCCTCCACTTT. Translating it yields CASSLVLTPDNSPLHF.

CDR3 coding DNA: TGTGCCAACCCTACCTCATGGCACACAGGGGGCCCTGTGGGAGAGACCCAGTACTTC. Translation gives CANPTSWHTGGPVGETQYF. The genes are TRBV28 and TRBJ2-5; TRBD1 matches at 9 bases. This CDR3 spans 19 amino acids. V lost 10 bases, J lost 4 bases, and 25 bases stayed unmatched. In germline, CDR1 is MDHEN, CDR2 SYDVKM.

This clonotype has a count of ten or more. The V call is TRBV28, the J call TRBJ1-1; 8 positions match TRBD1. Losses at the gene ends were 6 bases for V and 3 bases for J; bases not matched to a gene: 9. Germline assignment: CDR1 MDHEN and CDR2 SYDVKM. There are 15 residues in the CDR3. CDR3 loop: CASSSRTGRDTEAFF. DNA for the CDR3: TGTGCCAGCAGCTCCCGGACAGGGAGGGACACTGAAGCTTTCTTT.

This clonotype was observed a few times. V usage is TRBV5-1 and J usage is TRBJ1-3; 7 nucleotides agree with TRBD1. CDR3 length: 15 amino acids. V dropped 5 bases and J dropped 0; count of bases not matched to a gene: 5. Germline-derived CDR1 and CDR2 are SGHRS and YFSETQ. The CDR3: CASRPTGVSGNTIYF. CDR3 coding DNA: TGCGCCAGCAGACCAACAGGGGTCTCTGGAAACACCATATATTTT.

This clonotype was counted ten times or more. The J gene is TRBJ2-3, the V gene TRBV18; no clear D gene. The germline gives CDR1 KGHSH, CDR2 LQKENI. Trimming pared 3 bases from V and 2 bases from J, leaving 6 bases between. CDR3 length: 13 amino acids. Here the CDR3 reads CASSPTHTDTQYF. The CDR3 DNA follows: TGTGCCAGCTCACCCACACACACAGATACGCAGTATTTT.

This clonotype appeared many times. The J gene is TRBJ1-5, the V gene TRBV6-9; D not certain. The CDR3 is 14 amino acids. Germline V gene data show CDR1 as MNHGY and CDR2 as SVAAGI. Trimming took off 2 bases at V and 4 bases at J, with 9 bases between the two ends. CDR3 protein: CASSYLVGNQPQHF. CDR3 coding DNA: TGTGCCAGCAGTTATCTCGTCGGGAATCAGCCCCAGCATTTT.

In its sample, this clonotype was seen many times. The chain recombines TRBV11-2 with TRBJ2-1; TRBD1 is a possible D gene (6 bases). Deletions cut 3 bases from V and 7 bases from J, with 13 bases between. The germline V gene encodes CDR1 SGHAT and CDR2 FQNNGV. This CDR3 comprises 14 residues. This chain's CDR3 is CASSFAGAGNEQFF. The DNA of the CDR3 is TGTGCCAGCAGCTTTGCAGGGGCAGGGAATGAGCAGTTCTTC.

This clonotype was seen a handful of times. This chain uses TRBV20-1 with TRBJ2-5; tentative D call: TRBD1 (6 bases). V gave up 3 bases and J gave up 4 bases, with 12 bases separating them. Germline CDR1 and CDR2: DFQATT and SNEGSKA (reference sequence). This CDR3 comprises 13 residues. CDR3 coding DNA: TGCAGTGCTAGCGAACAGGGCATAGAGACCCAGTACTTC. This gives the protein CSASEQGIETQYF.

J is TRBJ2-3 and V is TRBV11-2; 10 bases line up with TRBD2. The germline gives CDR1 SGHAT, CDR2 FQNNGV. The CDR3 consists of 20 residues. V gave up 3 bases and J gave up 1 base; unmatched junction bases: 16. DNA of the CDR3: TGTGCCAGCAGCTTCCGCAGGATGAGGACCGGGACTAGCGGCACAGATACGCAGTATTTT. It is translated as CASSFRRMRTGTSGTDTQYF.

This clonotype has at least ten counts. This chain joins TRBV11-1 and TRBJ2-2, with TRBD1 as a possible D gene (7 bases). The V gene lost 7 bases and the J gene lost 0 bases, with 15 bases spanning the gap. The CDR3 is made up of 16 amino acids. From germline, CDR1 is SGHAT and CDR2 FQDESV (reference sequence). The CDR3: CASTPQGGTNTGELFF. CDR3 nucleotides: TGTGCCAGCACCCCCCAGGGGGGAACGAACACCGGGGAGCTGTTTTTT.

V usage is TRBV6-2 or TRBV6-3 and J usage is TRBJ1-5; D possibly corresponds to TRBD1 (5 bases). Between the trimmed V and J ends, which lost 2 bases and 2 bases, there was a span of 7 bases. Looked up from germline, CDR1 is MNHEY and CDR2 is SVGEGT. This CDR3 is built from 14 residues. The CDR3 region is CASSYQQGNQPQHF. The DNA of the CDR3 is TGTGCCAGCAGTTACCAACAGGGCAATCAGCCCCAGCATTTT.

This clonotype appeared many times. The chain combines TRBV7-2 with TRBJ1-1, with D possibly matching TRBD1 (5 bases). Germline V CDR1 and CDR2: SGHTA, FQGNSA. The ends were cut back, 5 bases at V and 0 bases at J, with 10 bases in the middle. The CDR3 consists of 14 residues. The CDR3, as DNA: TGTGCCAGCAGCCTACAGGCGATGAACACTGAAGCTTTCTTT. This gives the protein CASSLQAMNTEAFF.

At least ten counts were recorded for this clonotype. The chain is built from TRBV2 and TRBJ2-1; no reliable D call. The V end was cut by 2 bases, the J end by 9 bases, with 8 bases between. Germline V gene lookup returns CDR1 SNHLY and CDR2 FYNNEI. The CDR3 has 12 amino acids. In nucleotides, the CDR3 is TGTGCCAGCAGTGAATATGTCGGTGAGCAGTTCTTC. This translates into CASSEYVGEQFF.

The chain is built from TRBV19 and TRBJ1-5; D may be TRBD1 (6 bases). The germline gives CDR1 LNHDA, CDR2 SQIVND (reference sequence). Trimming pared 8 bases from V and 6 bases from J, leaving 14 bases between. CDR3 length equals 13 residues. CDR3 nucleotide sequence: TGTGCCAGTGAAGGGGCAGGGGCTCAGCCCCAGCATTTT. Its translation: CASEGAGAQPQHF.

The sample holds one count of this clonotype. The V and J genes are TRBV5-6 and TRBJ2-3; no reliable D call. This CDR3 is 14 amino acids long. The germline V gene has CDR1 SGHDT and CDR2 YYEEEE. Trimming cost V 3 bases and J 4 bases, with 12 bases left between them. The DNA for the CDR3 is TGTGCCAGCAGCTCCTGGACCGTGGCAGATACGCAGTATTTT. Translation: CASSSWTVADTQYF.

Many counts were recorded for this clonotype. This rearrangement joins TRBV28 to TRBJ1-5, with TRBD1 as a possible D gene (6 bases). In germline, CDR1 is MDHEN, CDR2 SYDVKM. Trimming took 5 bases from V and 7 from J, leaving 21 bases between them. This CDR3 is 16 amino acids long. The CDR3 spells CASSPPPRGGYQPQHF. For the CDR3, the DNA is TGTGCCAGCAGTCCACCTCCACGAGGGGGTTACCAGCCCCAGCATTTT.

The rearrangement joins TRBV20-1 to TRBJ1-1; possibly TRBD1 for D (5 bases). This CDR3 comprises 17 residues. The V gene's germline CDR1 is DFQATT and CDR2 SNEGSKA (reference sequence). Trimming took 1 base from V and 1 from J, leaving 19 bases between them. CDR3 sequence: CSARALAGRARNTEAFF. The DNA for the CDR3 is TGCAGTGCTAGAGCCTTGGCGGGCAGGGCAAGGAACACTGAAGCTTTCTTT.

This clonotype showed up just a few times. This chain uses TRBV5-6 with TRBJ1-2, with unresolved D. The CDR3 is made up of 13 amino acids. Germline values: CDR1 SGHDT, CDR2 YYEEEE. V shed 1 base and J shed 4 bases, with 8 bases lying between them. For the CDR3, the DNA is TGTGCCAGCAGCTTGACGCAGACCTATGGCTACACCTTC. Amino acid sequence: CASSLTQTYGYTF.

This clonotype was recorded at least ten times. The genes are TRBV6-5 and TRBJ2-5, with 9 bases matching TRBD1. V shed 4 bases, J shed 7 bases, and the junction held 4 bases outside the gene matches. The CDR3 contains 13 residues. CDR1 is MNHEY, CDR2 SVGAGI, per germline. CDR3 nucleotides: TGTGCCAGCAGTTCGGGACAGGGACGGACCCAGTACTTC. The encoded protein is CASSSGQGRTQYF.

Only a few counts were recorded for this clonotype. This chain uses TRBV3-1 with TRBJ1-4; perhaps TRBD1 as D (5 bases). Trimming shortened V by 3 bases and J by 10 bases, and 18 bases separated the two germline ends. Germline loops: CDR1 LGHDT, CDR2 YNNKEL (reference sequence). CDR3 length: 15 residues. The CDR3 nucleotides read TGTGCCAGCAGCCAGCACGGGGCGGCCAGTGCAAAACTGTTTTTT. Translated: CASSQHGAASAKLFF. The complete variable domain, with remaining parts taken from reference TRBV3-1 and TRBJ1-4, reads DTAVSQTPKYLVTQMGNDKSIKCEQNLGHDTMYWYKQDSKKFLKIMFSYNNKELIINETVPNRFSPKSPDKAHLNLHINSLELGDSAVYFCASSQHGAASAKLFFGSGTQLSVL.

This clonotype appeared many times. The chain is built from TRBV27 and TRBJ2-1, with 7 bases lining up with TRBD1. V lost 2 bases and J lost 2; bases outside the gene matches: 3. This CDR3 has 15 amino acids. Germline CDR1 reads MNHEY; CDR2 reads SMNVEV (reference sequence). CDR3 nucleotide sequence: TGTGCCAGCAGTTTAGAGGGGACAGCCTACAATGAGCAGTTCTTC. Translation gives CASSLEGTAYNEQFF.

There are a few counts of this clonotype. J is TRBJ1-4 and V is TRBV30; TRBD1 matches at 9 bases. The germline V gene has CDR1 GTSNPN and CDR2 SVGIG (reference sequence). Trimming cost V 5 bases and J 4 bases; bases outside gene matches: 2. There are 13 residues in the CDR3. CDR3 protein: CAWGTGFNEKLFF. CDR3 DNA sequence: TGTGCCTGGGGGACAGGGTTTAATGAAAAACTGTTTTTT.

This clonotype was recorded at least ten times. The chain employs TRBV10-3 and TRBJ1-3; D is perhaps TRBD1 (6 bases). Between the trimmed V and J ends, which lost 11 bases and 11 bases, there was a span of 16 bases. The germline gives CDR1 ENHRY, CDR2 SYGVKD. This CDR3 has 11 residues. The CDR3 loop reads CAAGQPQPIYF. The CDR3 DNA follows: TGTGCCGCCGGACAGCCACAGCCCATATATTTT.

The table lists this clonotype with many counts. The V call is TRBV29-1, the J call TRBJ2-7; D tentatively fits TRBD1 or TRBD2 (5 bases each). Trimming stripped 7 bases from V and 0 bases from J, with 13 bases between. Germline V lookup: CDR1 SQVTM, CDR2 ANQGSEA. The CDR3 consists of 13 residues. CDR3 residues: CSAESGSSYEQYF. The CDR3, as DNA: TGCAGCGCTGAGTCAGGGAGCTCCTACGAGCAGTACTTC.

This clonotype has at least ten counts. The chain recombines TRBV2 with TRBJ1-5; 8 nucleotides agree with TRBD1. Per the germline V gene, CDR1 is SNHLY and CDR2 is FYNNEI. J was trimmed by 7 bases and V by 3 bases; bases with no gene match: 5. The CDR3 runs to 14 residues. In nucleotides, the CDR3 is TGTGCCAGCAGTGAGGCAGGGGGCGCGCAGCCCCAGCATTTT. This codes for CASSEAGGAQPQHF.